Described below is a single TCR beta chain sequence and its context. The data derive from a study of T cell responses to AZD1222 COVID-19 vaccine. Generated by immunoSEQ multiplex PCR, the TCRdb table keeps only in-frame clones and is missing some. The sample includes 95,000 to 150,000 clones, around 88% seen only once; the top ten take over 4.5%. The CDR3 runs to 14 residues. The ends were cut back, 4 bases at V and 8 bases at J, with 12 bases in the middle. Germline assignment: CDR1 LGHDT and CDR2 YNNKEL (reference sequence). The source is an adult in good health. The J gene is TRBJ1-6, the V gene TRBV3-1 (or the pseudogene TRBV3-2); maybe TRBD1 (5 bases). The starting material was peripheral blood, obtained on day 0 of AZD1222 vaccination. The CDR3 here is CASSRRGADSPLHF. As DNA, the CDR3 is TGTGCCAGCAGCCGCCGGGGCGCTGATTCACCCCTCCACTTT.